The TCR beta chain described here comes from a study of chemoradiotherapy in HPV16-positive cancers. Trimming removed 5 bases at V and 9 bases at J, with 12 bases between. The length of the CDR3 is 12 residues. Per the germline V gene, CDR1 is SGHRS and CDR2 is YFSETQ. Assay used: immunoSEQ multiplex PCR; TCRdb lists only in-frame clones, some missing. The sample has fewer than 40,000 clones; approximately 90% are singletons. Study conclusions and caveats: During treatment, candidate HPV-specific clones and E7-related motifs expanded in tumor.

As to this clone: Antigen: not known.

The specimen was blood, collected from a patient who underwent chemoradiotherapy. The clonotype was recovered from a human donor with HPV-associated anogenital cancer. The rearrangement links TRBV5-1 to TRBJ2-1; D is ambiguous. This CDR3 is CASRLAHSEQFF. As DNA, the CDR3 is TGCGCCAGCAGGCTCGCGCACAGTGAGCAGTTCTTC.